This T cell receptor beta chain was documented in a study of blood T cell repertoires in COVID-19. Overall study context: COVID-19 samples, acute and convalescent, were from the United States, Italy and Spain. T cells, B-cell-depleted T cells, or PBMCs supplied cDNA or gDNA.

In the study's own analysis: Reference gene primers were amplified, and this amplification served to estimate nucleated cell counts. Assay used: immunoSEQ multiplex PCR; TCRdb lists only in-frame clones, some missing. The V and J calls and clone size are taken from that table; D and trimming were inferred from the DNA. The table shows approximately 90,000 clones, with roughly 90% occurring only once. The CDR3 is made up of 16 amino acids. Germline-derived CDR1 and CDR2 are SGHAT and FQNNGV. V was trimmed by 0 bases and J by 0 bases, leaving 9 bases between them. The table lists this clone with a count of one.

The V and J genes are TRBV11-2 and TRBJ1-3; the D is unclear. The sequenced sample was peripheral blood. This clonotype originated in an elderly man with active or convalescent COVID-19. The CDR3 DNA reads TGTGCCAGCAGCTTAGACAGGCTAAGCTCTGGAAACACCATATATTTT. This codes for CASSLDRLSSGNTIYF.